Below, 20 T cell receptor beta chains from the same sample are listed, as sequenced in a study of T cells in narcolepsy. Using immunoSEQ multiplex PCR, the repertoire was profiled, and TCRdb retains in-frame clones only, with some absent. The sample consists of tens of thousands of clones, roughly two thirds of them appearing once. Sequencing was done on a sample of memory (CD45RA-) CD4+ T cells from blood. The receptor set was obtained from a human donor in good health.

The chain links TRBV19 to TRBJ1-5, with D tentatively TRBD1 (5 bases). The V gene lost 6 bases and the J gene lost 4 bases, with 10 bases spanning the gap. The CDR3 is made up of 13 amino acids. Germline assignment: CDR1 LNHDA and CDR2 SQIVND (reference sequence). The CDR3 DNA follows: TGTGCCAGTAGCTGGGCAGGGAATCAGCCCCAGCATTTT. Amino acids: CASSWAGNQPQHF.

This rearrangement joins TRBV30 to TRBJ1-2; no firm D call. The CDR3 runs 13 residues. The germline gives CDR1 GTSNPN, CDR2 SVGIG (reference sequence). Deletions cut 5 bases from V and 7 bases from J, with 17 bases between. CDR3 in amino acids: CAWRTGPGAGYTF. The CDR3 DNA reads as TGTGCCTGGCGGACGGGCCCCGGAGCTGGCTACACCTTC.

The V call is TRBV6-6, the J call TRBJ2-5; TRBD2 might be the D (5 bases). The J call may be incorrect, as the DNA end agrees better with TRBJ2-7. The CDR3 totals 14 residues. Germline values: CDR1 MNHNY, CDR2 SVGAGI (reference sequence). CDR3 amino acids: CATRPGFESYEQYF. The CDR3 DNA is TGTGCCACTAGGCCGGGATTTGAGTCCTACGAGCAGTACTTC.

In this sample, this clone turned up once. The junction departs from germline at one end; a sequencing error may be responsible. V and J are TRBV5-5 and TRBJ2-3; 11 nucleotides match TRBD2. This CDR3 comprises 15 residues. Germline CDR1 SGHKS, CDR2 YYEKEE (reference sequence). The CDR3 spells CASCLEGLAVDTQYF. Written as DNA, the CDR3 is TGTGCCAGCTGCTTGGAGGGACTAGCGGTAGATACGCAGTATTTT.

The CDR3 DNA reads TGTGCCAGCAGCCCGGGACAGGGGGCGAACACCGGGGAGCTGTTTTTT. This translates into CASSPGQGANTGELFF. The V gene is TRBV7-7, the J gene TRBJ2-2; TRBD1 matches 11 bases. Germline V gene sequence: CDR1 SSHAT, CDR2 FNYEAQ (reference sequence). The CDR3 loop spans 16 amino acids. Germline trimming cut 5 bases from V and 0 bases from J; bases unmatched to any gene: 2.

The V call is TRBV5-4, the J call TRBJ2-3; TRBD1 aligns across 8 bases. The CDR3 runs to 16 residues. J lost 4 bases, V lost 1 base, and 8 bases had no gene match. Germline V lookup: CDR1 SGHNT, CDR2 YYREEE (reference sequence). The CDR3 region is CASSLPRQGAPDTQYF. CDR3 sequence (DNA): TGTGCCAGCAGCTTGCCCCGGCAGGGGGCCCCAGATACGCAGTATTTT.

The chain is built from TRBV4-1 and TRBJ2-1, with D perhaps TRBD1 (7 bases). There are 15 residues in the CDR3. Trimming cost V 3 bases and J 5 bases, with 14 bases left between them. The V gene's germline CDR1 is MGHRA and CDR2 YSYEKL. The CDR3 coding sequence is TGCGCCAGCAGCCAGGGGGGACAGCGTAACAATGAGCAGTTCTTC. It specifies CASSQGGQRNNEQFF.

The V call is TRBV5-1, the J call TRBJ1-1, with TRBD1 as a possible D gene (5 bases). V gave up 3 bases and J gave up 5 bases, with 17 bases separating them. Germline V lookup: CDR1 SGHRS, CDR2 YFSETQ. The CDR3 consists of 15 residues. The CDR3 sequence: CASSSRPAGGTEAFF. The CDR3, as DNA: TGCGCCAGCAGCTCCCGGCCGGCTGGGGGGACTGAAGCTTTCTTT.

The chain links TRBV7-2 to TRBJ1-2, with 7 bases fitting TRBD1. J was trimmed by 4 bases and V by 1 base; bases with no gene match: 6. CDR1 and CDR2 (germline): SGHTA, FQGNSA. There are 15 residues in the CDR3. As DNA, the CDR3 is TGTGCCAGCAGCTTAGAGGCAGGGGGAGGCTATGGCTACACCTTC. It is translated as CASSLEAGGGYGYTF.

In this sample, this clone turned up once. This chain uses TRBV12-1 with TRBJ1-2. TRBV12-1 is reported as a pseudogene. The length of the CDR3 is 15 residues. CDR3 in DNA: TGTGCCAGCAGCCCACCGGCCGAAGCAAATTGTGGCTACACCTTC. Translating gives CASSPPAEANCGYTF.

This chain connects TRBV19 to TRBJ2-2; D unclear. The CDR3 totals 14 residues. CDR1 and CDR2 (germline): LNHDA, SQIVND (reference sequence). V dropped 3 bases and J dropped 1 base, with 6 bases sitting between them. The CDR3 region is CASSIPVNTGELFF. Here the CDR3 DNA reads TGTGCCAGTAGTATCCCAGTGAACACCGGGGAGCTGTTTTTT. Full variable domain (remainder filled in from reference TRBV19 and TRBJ2-2): DGGITQSPKYLFRKEGQNVTLSCEQNLNHDAMYWYRQDPGQGLRLIYYSQIVNDFQKGDIAEGYSVSREKKESFPLTVTSAQKNPTAFYLCASSIPVNTGELFFGEGSRLTVL.

Only one count was recorded for this clone. The chain uses TRBV7-2 and TRBJ1-4, with TRBD1 identical over 9 bases. J gave up 8 bases and V 3 bases, and 4 bases lay outside the gene matches. The length of the CDR3 is 14 residues. Germline CDR1 SGHTA, CDR2 FQGNSA. CDR3 nucleotide sequence: TGTGCCAGCAGCTTGGGGACAGGGCCCGAAAAACTGTTTTTT. Its translation is CASSLGTGPEKLFF.

The chain carries TRBV7-8 and TRBJ1-2, with D tentatively TRBD1 (6 bases). The CDR3 is 15 amino acids. CDR1 and CDR2 (germline): SGHVS, FQNEAQ. The germline V and J ends were trimmed by 1 base and 8 bases, with 17 bases remaining between them. The CDR3 DNA reads as TGTGCCAGCAGCTTAGGACTAGCGGGGGCGAGCGGCTACACCTTC. Protein product: CASSLGLAGASGYTF.

The chain carries TRBV7-2 and TRBJ1-1; a weak D match, TRBD1 (5 bases). Between the trimmed V and J ends, which lost 1 base and 1 base, there was a span of 10 bases. The CDR3 totals 15 residues. Germline lookup yields CDR1 SGHTA and CDR2 FQGNSA. This CDR3 reads CASSLGGVGNTEAFF. The DNA of the CDR3 is TGTGCCAGCAGCTTAGGAGGGGTTGGGAACACTGAAGCTTTCTTT.

The gene calls are TRBV4-1 and TRBJ2-3; 10 nucleotides agree with TRBD2. This CDR3 has 16 residues. J lost 7 bases, V lost 2 bases, and 9 bases had no gene match. Per the germline V gene, CDR1 is MGHRA and CDR2 is YSYEKL. Here the CDR3 reads CASSQPGTSEKNTQYF. DNA for the CDR3: TGCGCCAGCAGCCAACCCGGGACTAGCGAGAAAAATACGCAGTATTTT.

This clone was found a few times. This chain uses TRBV7-2 with TRBJ2-7; 9 bases match TRBD1. Germline CDR1 and CDR2: SGHTA and FQGNSA. J gave up 3 bases and V 5 bases, and 5 bases lay outside the gene matches. The CDR3 is 14 residues long. The CDR3 DNA is TGTGCCAGCAGCAGCCGACAGGGGGGCTACGAGCAGTACTTC. As protein: CASSSRQGGYEQYF. The whole variable domain, filled in from reference TRBV7-2 and TRBJ2-7, reads GAGVSQSPSNKVTEKGKDVELRCDPISGHTALYWYRQSLGQGLEFLIYFQGNSAPDKSGLPSDRFSAERTGGSVSTLTIQRTQQEDSAVYLCASSSRQGGYEQYFGPGTRLTVT.

This sequence joins TRBV28 and TRBJ1-6; perhaps TRBD1 as D (5 bases). With 6 bases removed from V and 8 bases from J, the gap between germline ends came to 20 bases. Germline V gene lookup returns CDR1 MDHEN and CDR2 SYDVKM. This CDR3 has 16 amino acids. In DNA form, the CDR3 reads TGTGCCAGCAGCGACTCCCTGGGGGTATACCATTCACCCCTCCACTTT. This codes for CASSDSLGVYHSPLHF.

This clone was seen a single time. The V and J genes are TRBV19 and TRBJ1-3, with a possible D match to TRBD1 (6 bases). Trimming left V 10 bases short and J 3 bases short, with 13 bases between. Germline V lookup: CDR1 LNHDA, CDR2 SQIVND (reference sequence). The CDR3 contains 13 residues. CDR3 amino acids: CATGGRSGNTIYF. The CDR3 nucleotides read TGTGCCACTGGGGGCCGGAGTGGAAACACCATATATTTT.

The chain links TRBV10-1 to TRBJ2-1; D tentatively fits TRBD1 or TRBD2 (6 bases each). Between the trimmed V and J ends, which lost 11 bases and 0 bases, there was a span of 14 bases. This CDR3 region has 14 residues. The germline CDR1 and CDR2 sequences are WNHNN and SYGVQD (reference sequence). The CDR3: CAGEGGSSYNEQFF. CDR3 nucleotides: TGCGCCGGAGAGGGGGGTAGCTCCTACAATGAGCAGTTCTTC.

The chain carries TRBV27 and TRBJ1-1, with TRBD1 matching over 7 bases. This CDR3 has 14 residues. The V gene's germline CDR1 is MNHEY and CDR2 SMNVEV (reference sequence). Trimming cost V 5 bases and J 5 bases; bases outside gene matches: 8. CDR3 loop: CASSPRGMATEAFF. Here the CDR3 DNA reads TGTGCCAGCAGTCCCAGGGGGATGGCGACTGAAGCTTTCTTT.